A selection of T cell receptor beta chains follows, all from one sample in a study of T-cell memory formation after mild COVID-19. TCRdb redid the calling of the 5' RACE reads with MiXCR, one entry per CDR3 protein. The sample consists of more than 200,000 distinct CDR3 sequences, roughly 17% of them appearing once. Sequencing used PBMCs or a T cell subset sorted from them (not recorded which). These receptors were obtained from a man in his late teens or twenties who had mild COVID-19 (a few samples of this study predate the infection). Cell type and time point are not known. CDR3s include the opening cysteine and the closing phenylalanine or tryptophan. The D gene is left open where the match is weak. A row's size may be missing; if present it is once, few, many or a size class.

V gene: TRBV6-1; D gene: NA; clone size: NA; J gene: TRBJ1-5; CDR3 protein: CASTLKGLAQPQHF; CDR3 DNA: TGTGCCAGCACCTTAAAAGGACTGGCCCAGCCCCAGCATTTT
V gene: TRBV6-5; D gene: TRBD2; clone size: few; J gene: TRBJ2-3; CDR3 protein: CASSYSALAGGPTDTQYF; CDR3 DNA: TGTGCCAGCAGTTACTCGGCACTAGCGGGGGGCCCCACAGATACGCAGTATTTT
V gene: TRBV2; D gene: NA; clone size: NA; J gene: TRBJ2-1; CDR3 protein: CASSMGQRLDEQFF; CDR3 DNA: TGTGCCAGCAGTATGGGCCAGCGTCTGGATGAGCAGTTCTTC
V gene: TRBV7-2; D gene: NA; clone size: many; J gene: TRBJ2-3; CDR3 protein: CASSSSVRADTQYF; CDR3 DNA: TGTGCCAGCAGCTCCTCAGTTAGGGCAGATACGCAGTATTTT
V gene: TRBV7-8; D gene: NA; clone size: few; J gene: TRBJ1-1; CDR3 protein: CASSLIREAFF; CDR3 DNA: TGTGCCAGCAGCTTAATCCGGGAAGCTTTCTTT
V gene: TRBV6-5; D gene: NA; clone size: few; J gene: TRBJ1-5; CDR3 protein: CASSYTRQDNQPQHF; CDR3 DNA: TGTGCCAGCAGTTACACCCGACAGGACAATCAGCCCCAGCATTTT
V gene: TRBV18; D gene: TRBD1; clone size: NA; J gene: TRBJ1-5; CDR3 protein: CASSPGTDQPQHF; CDR3 DNA: TGTGCCAGCTCTCCCGGGACAGATCAGCCCCAGCATTTT
V gene: TRBV7-9; D gene: TRBD1; clone size: NA; J gene: TRBJ1-2; CDR3 protein: CASSLGTGVYYGYTF; CDR3 DNA: TGTGCCAGCAGCTTAGGGACAGGGGTTTACTATGGCTACACCTTC
V gene: TRBV12-3/TRBV12-4; D gene: NA; clone size: few; J gene: TRBJ2-5; CDR3 protein: CASSLLGPLGTQYF; CDR3 DNA: TGTGCCAGCAGTTTATTGGGACCACTCGGGACCCAGTACTTC
V gene: TRBV19; D gene: NA; clone size: NA; J gene: TRBJ2-1; CDR3 protein: CASSIRTARDEQFF; CDR3 DNA: TGTGCCAGTAGTATTCGGACAGCCAGGGATGAGCAGTTCTTC
V gene: TRBV12-3/TRBV12-4; D gene: TRBD2; clone size: few; J gene: TRBJ2-3; CDR3 protein: CASSSSGLAGEQFVTDTQYF; CDR3 DNA: TGTGCCAGCAGTTCGTCGGGACTAGCGGGGGAACAATTCGTCACAGATACGCAGTATTTT
V gene: TRBV11-1; D gene: NA; clone size: NA; J gene: TRBJ2-1; CDR3 protein: CASSLPVRNEQFF; CDR3 DNA: TGTGCCAGCAGTTTGCCTGTACGCAATGAGCAGTTCTTC
V gene: TRBV5-1; D gene: NA; clone size: NA; J gene: TRBJ2-3; CDR3 protein: CASSLSTSRTDTQYF; CDR3 DNA: TGCGCCAGCAGCTTGTCGACGAGCCGCACAGATACGCAGTATTTT
V gene: TRBV5-1; D gene: TRBD1; clone size: NA; J gene: TRBJ1-3; CDR3 protein: CASSLQGGGNTIYF; CDR3 DNA: TGCGCCAGCAGCTTGCAGGGGGGTGGAAACACCATATATTTT
V gene: TRBV9; D gene: NA; clone size: few; J gene: TRBJ1-2; CDR3 protein: CASRRIIGNGYTF; CDR3 DNA: TGTGCCAGCCGGAGGATCATCGGGAATGGCTACACCTTC
V gene: TRBV6-2/TRBV6-3; D gene: TRBD1; clone size: NA; J gene: TRBJ1-5; CDR3 protein: CASRYDRGGDQPQHF; CDR3 DNA: TGTGCCAGCAGGTACGACAGGGGAGGCGATCAGCCCCAGCATTTT
V gene: TRBV7-2; D gene: NA; clone size: NA; J gene: TRBJ1-5; CDR3 protein: CASSFTGQPQHF; CDR3 DNA: TGTGCCAGCAGCTTTACGGGACAGCCCCAGCATTTT
V gene: TRBV2; D gene: NA; clone size: NA; J gene: TRBJ2-5; CDR3 protein: CASSEAGTPYPEGGETQYF; CDR3 DNA: TGTGCCAGCAGTGAAGCGGGGACTCCCTACCCGGAGGGAGGAGAGACCCAGTACTTC